This section outlines one TCR beta chain sequence together with its context. Its matching antigen is unknown. The source of the sample is a study of radiotherapy plus CTLA-4 blockade in lung cancer. Study as a whole: For 15% to 20% of patients, objective responses occurred, and approximately 31% had disease control. Regarding the study as a whole: After treatment with radiotherapy plus ipilimumab, TCR clones that came from the tumor expanded in blood.

Repertoires were generated with immunoSEQ multiplex PCR, while TCRdb's copy carries only in-frame clones and drops some. This sample carries tens of thousands of clones, around 73% of them seen once, and the ten largest clones take 7% to 8.5%. In chemo-refractory metastatic non-small-cell lung cancer, patients got ipilimumab CTLA-4 blockade together with focal radiation. The CDR3 contains 14 residues. Between the trimmed V and J ends, which lost 10 bases and 2 bases, there was a span of 15 bases. The germline V gene has CDR1 LNHDA and CDR2 SQIVND (reference sequence). V and J are TRBV19 and TRBJ1-5; D possibly corresponds to TRBD1 (6 bases). This clonotype was sampled from a human donor with non-small cell lung cancer who had a complete response to radiotherapy plus ipilimumab. The specimen comprised peripheral blood, sampled from a patient treated with radiotherapy plus ipilimumab. This chain's CDR3 is CATGGAGGNQPQHF. The CDR3 bases are TGTGCCACTGGGGGGGCTGGGGGCAATCAGCCCCAGCATTTT.